The 21 T cell receptor beta chains listed next were all sequenced from one sample in a study of blood T cells in healthy people across ages. A sample-barcoded 5' primer and a J-beta primer mix were used in a second PCR of roughly 6 to 11 cycles. One entry per CDR3 protein, called by TCRdb with MiXCR from the 5' RACE reads. The sample carries around 2 million distinct CDR3 sequences, approximately 40% recorded once. Sequenced material: blood. Receptors originate from a human donor in good health.

A few counts support this clonotype. The chain is built from TRBV29-1 and TRBJ2-1, with 8 bases that match TRBD1. The J call may be incorrect, as the DNA end agrees better with TRBJ2-7. CDR1 and CDR2 from the germline V gene are SQVTM and ANQGSEA. The CDR3 loop spans 13 amino acids. CDR3 region: CSVRTGNYNEQYF. For the CDR3, the DNA is TGCAGCGTCAGGACAGGGAACTACAATGAGCAGTACTTC.

The V gene is TRBV11-2, the J gene TRBJ2-7; D call uncertain. V lost 7 bases to trimming and J lost 4 bases, with 8 bases between them. The CDR3 length is 11 residues. Per germline, CDR1 SGHAT and CDR2 FQNNGV. The CDR3 spells CASTYGYEQYF. CDR3 nucleotides: TGTGCCAGCACCTATGGATACGAGCAGTACTTC. The full variable domain, with the rest looked up from reference TRBV11-2 and TRBJ2-7, is EAGVAQSPRYKIIEKRQSVAFWCNPISGHATLYWYQQILGQGPKLLIQFQNNGVVDDSQLPKDRFSAERLKGVDSTLKIQPAKLEDSAVYLCASTYGYEQYFGPGTRLTVT.

The chain carries TRBV5-1 and TRBJ1-3, with D unresolved. Germline values: CDR1 SGHRS, CDR2 YFSETQ. The V end lost 0 bases, the J end lost 4 bases, and 14 bases lay between the germline ends. The CDR3 spans 16 residues. CDR3 sequence reads: CASSLVGSGRGNTIYF. In nucleotides, the CDR3 is TGCGCCAGCAGCTTGGTTGGTTCGGGGAGAGGAAACACCATATATTTT.

CDR3 bases: TGCAGTGTGCCGGGACTAGTGATGGGCGGGCAGTACTTC. Its translation: CSVPGLVMGGQYF. The gene calls are TRBV20-1 and TRBJ2-5; 8 nucleotides agree with TRBD2. The CDR3 consists of 13 residues. Trimming took 7 bases from V and 11 from J; bases not matched to a gene: 15. Germline values: CDR1 DFQATT, CDR2 SNEGSKA (reference sequence).

The chain has TRBV7-9 and TRBJ2-7; 7 nucleotides match TRBD2. Germline V lookup: CDR1 SEHNR, CDR2 FQNEAQ (reference sequence). This CDR3 comprises 12 residues. Losses at the gene ends were 8 bases for V and 7 bases for J; bases not matched to a gene: 8. In DNA form, the CDR3 reads TGTGCCAGCCAAGGACTGGGGGGGGAGCAGTACTTC. As protein: CASQGLGGEQYF.

On this clonotype itself: One junction end disagrees with the germline gene, perhaps due to a read error. CDR3 bases: TGTGTCAGCCGACTCGGCACCGAGAGATCCTACGAGCAGTACTTC. Translating it yields CVSRLGTERSYEQYF. The chain links TRBV6-1 to TRBJ2-7; D unclear. Germline V gives CDR1 MNHNS, CDR2 SASEGT. The length of the CDR3 is 15 residues.

In this sample, this clonotype turned up a few times. The genes are TRBV7-9 and TRBJ2-7, with 9 positions matching TRBD2. After removal of 1 base from V and 7 bases from J, the junction contained 5 bases not matched to a gene. The germline gives CDR1 SEHNR, CDR2 FQNEAQ (reference sequence). The CDR3 length is 14 residues. The CDR3 DNA sequence: TGTGCCAGCAGCTTAGGGACTAGCGCCGGTGAGCAGTACTTC. It yields the protein CASSLGTSAGEQYF. Based on the CDR3 plus reference TRBV7-9 and TRBJ2-7, the full variable domain is DTGVSQNPRHKITKRGQNVTFRCDPISEHNRLYWYRQTLGQGPEFLTYFQNEAQLEKSRLLSDRFSAERPKGSFSTLEIQRTEQGDSAMYLCASSLGTSAGEQYFGPGTRLTVT.

The sample holds many counts of this clonotype. At one of its ends the junction is not consistent with the germline gene, which may arise from a read error. J is TRBJ2-3 and V is TRBV5-1, with D hard to call. Germline CDR1 is SGHRS and CDR2 is YFSETQ. The CDR3 covers 13 residues. DNA of the CDR3: TGTGCCAGCAGCCTGGAAGCTGGAGATACGCAGTATTTT. Its protein is CASSLEAGDTQYF.

The rearrangement uses TRBV13 and TRBJ1-2; D is unclear. Trimming removed 3 bases at V and 4 bases at J, with 15 bases between. This CDR3 is 15 amino acids long. Germline CDR1 is PRHDT and CDR2 is FYEKMQ (reference sequence). The CDR3 DNA sequence: TGTGCCAGCAGCTTGTCGGGAACCCGACTCTATGGCTACACCTTC. It yields the protein CASSLSGTRLYGYTF.

This clonotype appeared a few times. V is TRBV20-1 and J is TRBJ2-3, with D unresolved. The CDR3 length is 13 residues. CDR1 and CDR2 (germline): DFQATT, SNEGSKA (reference sequence). V shed 5 bases and J shed 0 bases, with 9 bases lying between them. CDR3 in amino acids: CSAPHGSTDTQYF. DNA of the CDR3: TGCAGTGCTCCCCACGGTAGCACAGATACGCAGTATTTT.

This clonotype appeared many times. V usage is TRBV20-1 and J usage is TRBJ2-7; 9 nucleotides align to TRBD1. After removal of 1 base from V and 1 base from J, the junction contained 5 bases not matched to a gene. Germline V gene lookup returns CDR1 DFQATT and CDR2 SNEGSKA (reference sequence). The CDR3 consists of 15 residues. CDR3 nucleotides: TGCAGTGCTAGAGGCCCCGGACAGGGGTCCTACGAGCAGTACTTC. Encoded protein: CSARGPGQGSYEQYF.

This clonotype came up a few times. This chain joins TRBV12-3 or TRBV12-4 and TRBJ1-2, with D hard to call. There are 14 residues in the CDR3. V lost 3 bases, J lost 0 bases, and 8 bases lay in between. CDR3 coding DNA: TGTGCCAGCAGTTTTTCCGGACCTAACTATGGCTACACCTTC. Translation: CASSFSGPNYGYTF.

This clonotype showed up just a few times. V is TRBV10-3 and J is TRBJ2-5; 8 bases are shared with TRBD1. The CDR3 loop spans 13 amino acids. Per germline, CDR1 ENHRY and CDR2 SYGVKD. The V and J ends lost 10 bases and 4 bases, in that order; junction bases with no gene match: 8. The DNA of the CDR3 is TGTGCCACCGGAGGACAGGGAGGAGAGACCCAGTACTTC. Residues: CATGGQGGETQYF.

This clonotype has just a few counts. This rearrangement joins TRBV20-1 to TRBJ1-5; D is possibly TRBD1 (5 bases). Looked up from germline, CDR1 is DFQATT and CDR2 is SNEGSKA (reference sequence). V lost 5 bases and J lost 1, with 15 bases in between. The CDR3 is made up of 15 amino acids. The CDR3 reads CSAPPPRGSNQPQHF. In DNA form, the CDR3 reads TGCAGTGCTCCCCCTCCGCGGGGGAGCAATCAGCCCCAGCATTTT.

This chain links TRBV20-1 with TRBJ2-1, with D possibly matching TRBD2 (6 bases). Germline V CDR1 and CDR2: DFQATT, SNEGSKA (reference sequence). The CDR3 totals 13 residues. V lost 1 base and J lost 5, with 9 bases in between. The CDR3 DNA reads as TGCAGTGCTAGAGCGCGGGGCCACAATGAGCAGTTCTTC. This encodes CSARARGHNEQFF.

This clonotype came up many times. The CDR3 DNA reads TGTGCCAGCAGTCTGGGACTAGAATCTTCCGAGCAGTACTTC. Its protein product is CASSLGLESSEQYF. The chain joins TRBV6-2 or TRBV6-3 to TRBJ2-5, with 8 bases that match TRBD2. The J call is in doubt because the DNA end fits TRBJ2-7 better. Germline values: CDR1 MNHEY, CDR2 SVGEGT. The CDR3 has 14 amino acids.

V usage is TRBV20-1 and J usage is TRBJ2-3, with no clear D. CDR1 and CDR2 from the germline V gene are DFQATT and SNEGSKA (reference sequence). The CDR3 runs to 12 residues. V lost 1 base, J lost 5 bases, and 7 bases lay in between. CDR3 sequence reads: CSARVPGDTQYF. Written as DNA, the CDR3 is TGCAGTGCTAGAGTCCCTGGAGATACGCAGTATTTT.

In this sample, this clonotype turned up a few times. The chain recombines TRBV20-1 with TRBJ2-7; D is perhaps TRBD1 (6 bases). Germline CDR1 reads DFQATT; CDR2 reads SNEGSKA (reference sequence). The CDR3 sequence is 19 residues long. Deletions cut 6 bases from V and 2 bases from J, with 32 bases between. The CDR3 is CSATSLRTERIYSPYEQYF. CDR3 sequence (DNA): TGCAGTGCCACTTCATTGCGGACAGAGCGAATTTACAGCCCCTACGAGCAGTACTTC.

This clonotype has only a few counts. This chain joins TRBV7-8 and TRBJ1-4; D may be TRBD1 (6 bases). With 4 bases removed from V and 3 bases from J, the gap between germline ends came to 18 bases. This CDR3 spans 17 amino acids. Germline assignment: CDR1 SGHVS and CDR2 FQNEAQ. CDR3 amino acids: CASSSNRAGSSNEKLFF. The CDR3 DNA follows: TGTGCCAGCAGCTCCAACAGGGCAGGTTCCTCTAATGAAAAACTGTTTTTT.

This chain joins TRBV20-1 and TRBJ2-5; weak D call: TRBD2 (6 bases). CDR1 and CDR2 (germline): DFQATT, SNEGSKA (reference sequence). The CDR3 runs 15 residues. Trimming took off 1 base at V and 3 bases at J, with 15 bases between the two ends. The CDR3 DNA follows: TGCAGTGCTAGAGTTCCCGCGGGGAGAGAAGAGACCCAGTACTTC. Its translation is CSARVPAGREETQYF.

This clonotype was seen more than once but under ten times. The gene calls are TRBV12-3 or TRBV12-4 and TRBJ2-7; weak D call: TRBD1 (5 bases). The CDR3 runs 13 residues. Trimming took 6 bases from V and 2 from J, leaving 11 bases between them. The CDR3 loop is CASRGAETYEQYF. CDR3 bases: TGTGCCAGCAGAGGGGCAGAAACCTACGAGCAGTACTTC.